The clone carrying this T cell receptor beta chain was found a few times. Antigen specificity is unknown. Between the trimmed V and J ends, which lost 4 bases and 6 bases, there was a span of 4 bases. The CDR3 is 11 amino acids. CDR1 and CDR2 (germline): MNHNY, SVGAGI (reference sequence). The data derive from a study of glioma-infiltrating T cells after dendritic cell vaccination. The method was immunoSEQ multiplex PCR; TCRdb's version includes in-frame clones alone and lacks a portion of them. Of approximately 99,000 clones listed, approximately 80% were seen once; the top ten hold approximately 5.5%. Time point in this sample: after dendritic cell vaccination, including at tumor progression/relapse. General study points: Survival was not directly related to TCR clonality in these patients.

This chain uses TRBV6-6 with TRBJ1-5; D uncertain. Material: blood, obtained after dendritic cell vaccination. The TCR originated in a human donor with glioblastoma. CDR3 residues: CASSSSQPQHF. The CDR3 DNA sequence: TGTGCCAGCAGTTCGAGTCAGCCCCAGCATTTT.